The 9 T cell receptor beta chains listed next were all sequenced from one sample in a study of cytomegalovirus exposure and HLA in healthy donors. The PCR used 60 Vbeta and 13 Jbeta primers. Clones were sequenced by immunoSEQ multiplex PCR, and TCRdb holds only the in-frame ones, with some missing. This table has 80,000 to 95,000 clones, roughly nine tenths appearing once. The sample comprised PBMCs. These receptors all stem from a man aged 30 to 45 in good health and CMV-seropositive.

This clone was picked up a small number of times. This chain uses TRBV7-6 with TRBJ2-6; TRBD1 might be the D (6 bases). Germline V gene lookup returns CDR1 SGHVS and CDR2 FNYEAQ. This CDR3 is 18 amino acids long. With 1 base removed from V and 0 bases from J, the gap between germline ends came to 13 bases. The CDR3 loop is CASSLGPGQVSGANVLTF. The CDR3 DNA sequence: TGTGCCAGCAGCTTAGGGCCGGGACAAGTCTCTGGGGCCAACGTCCTGACTTTC.

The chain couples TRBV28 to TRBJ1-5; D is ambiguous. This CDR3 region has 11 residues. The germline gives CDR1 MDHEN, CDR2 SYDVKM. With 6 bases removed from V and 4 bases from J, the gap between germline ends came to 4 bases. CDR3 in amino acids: CASSRNQPQHF. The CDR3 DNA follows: TGTGCCAGCAGCCGTAATCAGCCCCAGCATTTT.

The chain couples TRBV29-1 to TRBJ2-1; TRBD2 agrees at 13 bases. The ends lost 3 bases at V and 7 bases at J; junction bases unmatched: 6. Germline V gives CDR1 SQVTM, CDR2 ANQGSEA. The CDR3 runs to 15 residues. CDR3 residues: CSVEGLAGSINEQFF. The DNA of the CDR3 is TGCAGCGTTGAGGGACTAGCGGGGAGTATTAATGAGCAGTTCTTC.

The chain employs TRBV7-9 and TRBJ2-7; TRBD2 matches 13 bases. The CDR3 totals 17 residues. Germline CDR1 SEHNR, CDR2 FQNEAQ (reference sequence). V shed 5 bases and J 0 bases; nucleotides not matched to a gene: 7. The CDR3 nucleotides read TGTGCCAGCAGCAGTCCTCGGACTAGCGGGAGCTCCTACGAGCAGTACTTC. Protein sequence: CASSSPRTSGSSYEQYF.

CDR3 region: CAPSDRTSVKAVTHTDTQYF. CDR3 coding DNA: TGTGCCCCATCAGACCGGACTAGCGTGAAAGCGGTAACACACACAGATACGCAGTATTTT. The chain has TRBV19 and TRBJ2-3, with 9 bases identical to TRBD2. Per germline, CDR1 LNHDA and CDR2 SQIVND (reference sequence). V lost 11 bases, J lost 2 bases, and 26 bases stayed unmatched. The CDR3 has 20 amino acids.

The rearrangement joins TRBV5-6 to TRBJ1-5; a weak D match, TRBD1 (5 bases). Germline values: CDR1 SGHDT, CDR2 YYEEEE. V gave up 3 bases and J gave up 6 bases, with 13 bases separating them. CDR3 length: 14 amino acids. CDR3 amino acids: CASSYRDSLQPQHF. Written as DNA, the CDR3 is TGTGCCAGCAGCTATCGGGACTCTCTTCAGCCCCAGCATTTT.

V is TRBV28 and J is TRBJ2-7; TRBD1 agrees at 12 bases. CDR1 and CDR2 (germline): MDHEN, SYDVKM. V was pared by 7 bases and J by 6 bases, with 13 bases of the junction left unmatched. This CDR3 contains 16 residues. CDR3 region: CASTPYGGQGAVEQYF. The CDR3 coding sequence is TGTGCCAGCACTCCCTATGGGGGACAGGGGGCTGTCGAGCAGTACTTC.

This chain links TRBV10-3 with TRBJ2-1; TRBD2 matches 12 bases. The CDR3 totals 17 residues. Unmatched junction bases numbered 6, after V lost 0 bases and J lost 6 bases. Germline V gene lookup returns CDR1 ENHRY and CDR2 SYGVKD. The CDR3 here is CAISESGLAGGGNEQFF. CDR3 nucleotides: TGTGCCATCAGTGAGTCCGGGCTAGCGGGAGGGGGCAATGAGCAGTTCTTC.

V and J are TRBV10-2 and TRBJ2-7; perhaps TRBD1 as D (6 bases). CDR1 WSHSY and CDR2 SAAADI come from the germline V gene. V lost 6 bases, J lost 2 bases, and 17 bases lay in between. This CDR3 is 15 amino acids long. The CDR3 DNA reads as TGCGCCAGCAGGGGGGCCCGGGACGGGGCCTACGAGCAGTACTTC. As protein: CASRGARDGAYEQYF.